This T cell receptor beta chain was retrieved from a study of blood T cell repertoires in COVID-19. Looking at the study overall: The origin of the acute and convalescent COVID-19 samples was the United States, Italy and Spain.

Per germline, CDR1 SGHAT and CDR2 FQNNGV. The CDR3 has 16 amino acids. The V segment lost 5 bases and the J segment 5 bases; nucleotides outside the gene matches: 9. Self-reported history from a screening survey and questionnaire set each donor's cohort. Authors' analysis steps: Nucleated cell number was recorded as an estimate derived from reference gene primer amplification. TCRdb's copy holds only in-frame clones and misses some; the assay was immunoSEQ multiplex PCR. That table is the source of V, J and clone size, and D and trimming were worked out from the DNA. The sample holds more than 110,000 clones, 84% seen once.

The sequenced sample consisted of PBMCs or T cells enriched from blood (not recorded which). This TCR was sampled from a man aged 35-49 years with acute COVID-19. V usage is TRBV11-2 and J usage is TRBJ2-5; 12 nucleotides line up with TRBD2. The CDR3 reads CASSPTSGGEGETQYF. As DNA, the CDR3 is TGTGCCAGCAGCCCGACTAGCGGGGGAGAAGGGGAGACCCAGTACTTC. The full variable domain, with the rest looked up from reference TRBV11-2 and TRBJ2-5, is EAGVAQSPRYKIIEKRQSVAFWCNPISGHATLYWYQQILGQGPKLLIQFQNNGVVDDSQLPKDRFSAERLKGVDSTLKIQPAKLEDSAVYLCASSPTSGGEGETQYFGPGTRLLVL.